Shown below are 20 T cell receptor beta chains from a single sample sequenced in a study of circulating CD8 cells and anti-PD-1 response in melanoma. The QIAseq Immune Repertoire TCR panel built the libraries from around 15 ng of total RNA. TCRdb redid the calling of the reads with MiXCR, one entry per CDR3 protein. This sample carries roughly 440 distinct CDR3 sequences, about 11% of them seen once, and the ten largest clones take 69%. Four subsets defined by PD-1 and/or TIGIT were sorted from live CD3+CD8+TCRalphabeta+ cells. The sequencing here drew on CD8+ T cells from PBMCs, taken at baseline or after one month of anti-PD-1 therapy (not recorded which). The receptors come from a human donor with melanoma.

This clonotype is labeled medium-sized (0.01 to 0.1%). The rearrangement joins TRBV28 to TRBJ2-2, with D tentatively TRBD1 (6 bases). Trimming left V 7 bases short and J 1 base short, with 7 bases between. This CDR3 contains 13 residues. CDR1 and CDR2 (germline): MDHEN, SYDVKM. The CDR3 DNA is TGTGCCAGCACAGGGGAGAACACCGGGGAGCTGTTTTTT. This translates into CASTGENTGELFF. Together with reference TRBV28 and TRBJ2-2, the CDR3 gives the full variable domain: DVKVTQSSRYLVKRTGEKVFLECVQDMDHENMFWYRQDPGLGLRLIYFSYDVKMKEKGDIPEGYSVSREKKERFSLILESASTNQTSMYLCASTGENTGELFFGEGSRLTVL.

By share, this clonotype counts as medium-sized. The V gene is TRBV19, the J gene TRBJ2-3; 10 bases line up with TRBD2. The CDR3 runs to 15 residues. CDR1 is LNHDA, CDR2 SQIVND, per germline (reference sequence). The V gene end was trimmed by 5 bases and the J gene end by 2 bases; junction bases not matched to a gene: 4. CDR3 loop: CASSSGTSVTDTQYF. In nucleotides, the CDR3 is TGTGCCAGTAGTTCCGGGACTAGCGTCACAGATACGCAGTATTTT.

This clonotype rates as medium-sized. The CDR3 region has the DNA TGTGCCAGTACCCTCCCTACCTGGAACACTGAAGCTTTCTTT. Encoded protein: CASTLPTWNTEAFF. This rearrangement joins TRBV19 to TRBJ1-1; D is unclear. The germline V gene has CDR1 LNHDA and CDR2 SQIVND (reference sequence). The CDR3 spans 14 residues. V shed 7 bases and J shed 1 base, with 13 bases lying between them.

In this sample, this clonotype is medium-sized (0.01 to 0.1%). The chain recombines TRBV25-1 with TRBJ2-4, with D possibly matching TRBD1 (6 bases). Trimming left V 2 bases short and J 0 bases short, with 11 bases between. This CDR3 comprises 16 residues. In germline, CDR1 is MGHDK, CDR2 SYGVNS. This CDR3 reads CASSEGSGVAKNIQYF. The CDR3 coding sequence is TGTGCCAGCAGTGAAGGATCAGGGGTAGCCAAAAACATTCAGTACTTC.

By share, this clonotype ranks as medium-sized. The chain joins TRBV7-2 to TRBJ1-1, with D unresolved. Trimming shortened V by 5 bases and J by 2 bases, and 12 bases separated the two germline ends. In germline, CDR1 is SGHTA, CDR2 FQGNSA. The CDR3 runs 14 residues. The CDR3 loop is CASSATFANTEAFF. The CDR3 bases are TGTGCCAGCAGCGCGACTTTTGCTAACACTGAAGCTTTCTTT.

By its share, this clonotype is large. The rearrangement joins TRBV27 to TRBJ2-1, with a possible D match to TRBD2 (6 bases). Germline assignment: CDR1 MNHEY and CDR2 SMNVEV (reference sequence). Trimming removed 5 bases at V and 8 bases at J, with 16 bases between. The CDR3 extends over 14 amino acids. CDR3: CASSPGLSRDEQFF. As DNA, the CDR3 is TGTGCCAGCAGTCCCGGACTATCTAGGGATGAGCAGTTCTTC.

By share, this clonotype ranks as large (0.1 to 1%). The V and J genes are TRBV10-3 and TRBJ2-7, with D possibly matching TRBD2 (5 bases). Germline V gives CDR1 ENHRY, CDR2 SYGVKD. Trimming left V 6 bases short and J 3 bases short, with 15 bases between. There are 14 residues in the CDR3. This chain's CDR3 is CAIRPEEAIYEQYF. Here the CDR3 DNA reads TGTGCCATCAGACCAGAGGAGGCCATCTACGAGCAGTACTTC.

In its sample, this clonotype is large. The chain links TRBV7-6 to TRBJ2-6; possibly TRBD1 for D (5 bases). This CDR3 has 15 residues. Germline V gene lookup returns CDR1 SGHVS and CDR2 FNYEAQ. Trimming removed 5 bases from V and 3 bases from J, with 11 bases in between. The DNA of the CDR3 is TGTGCCAGCAGCCTGGGGCAGGTTGGGGCCAACGTCCTGACTTTC. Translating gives CASSLGQVGANVLTF.

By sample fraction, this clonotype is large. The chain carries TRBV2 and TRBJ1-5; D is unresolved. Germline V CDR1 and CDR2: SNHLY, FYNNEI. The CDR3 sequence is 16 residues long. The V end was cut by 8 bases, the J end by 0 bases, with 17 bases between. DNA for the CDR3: TGTGCCAGCGAATCCCGTCCGGTTTATAGCAATCAGCCCCAGCATTTT. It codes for CASESRPVYSNQPQHF.

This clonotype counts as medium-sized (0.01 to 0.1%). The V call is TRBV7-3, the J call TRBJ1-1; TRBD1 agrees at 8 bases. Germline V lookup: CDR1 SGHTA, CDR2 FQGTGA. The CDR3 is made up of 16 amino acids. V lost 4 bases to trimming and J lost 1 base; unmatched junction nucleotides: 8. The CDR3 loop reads CASSSLNRGENTEAFF. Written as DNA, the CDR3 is TGTGCCAGCAGCTCCCTGAACAGGGGGGAGAACACTGAAGCTTTCTTT.

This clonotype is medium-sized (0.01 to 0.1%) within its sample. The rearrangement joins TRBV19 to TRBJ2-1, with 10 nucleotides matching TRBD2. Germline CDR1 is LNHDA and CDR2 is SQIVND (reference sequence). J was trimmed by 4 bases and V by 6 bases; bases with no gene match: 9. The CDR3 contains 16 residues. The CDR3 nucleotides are TGTGCCAGTAGCCCGTCTAGCGGGAGTTTTTACAATGAGCAGTTCTTC. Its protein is CASSPSSGSFYNEQFF.

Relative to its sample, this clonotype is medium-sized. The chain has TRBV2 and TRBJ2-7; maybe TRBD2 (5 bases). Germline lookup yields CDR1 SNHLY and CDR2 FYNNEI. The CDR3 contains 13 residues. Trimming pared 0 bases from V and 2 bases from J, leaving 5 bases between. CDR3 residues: CASSEARAYEQYF. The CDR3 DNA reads TGTGCCAGCAGTGAAGCGCGGGCCTACGAGCAGTACTTC. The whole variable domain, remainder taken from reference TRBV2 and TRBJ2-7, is EPEVTQTPSHQVTQMGQEVILRCVPISNHLYFYWYRQILGQKVEFLVSFYNNEISEKSEIFDDQFSVERPDGSNFTLKIRSTKLEDSAMYFCASSEARAYEQYFGPGTRLTVT.

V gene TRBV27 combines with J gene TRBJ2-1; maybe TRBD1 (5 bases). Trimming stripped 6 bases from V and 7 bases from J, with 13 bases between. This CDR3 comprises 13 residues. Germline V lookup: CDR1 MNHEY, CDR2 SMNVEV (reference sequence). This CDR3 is CASSLPPGNEQFF. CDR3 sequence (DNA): TGTGCCAGCAGCCTCCCCCCAGGGAATGAGCAGTTCTTC.

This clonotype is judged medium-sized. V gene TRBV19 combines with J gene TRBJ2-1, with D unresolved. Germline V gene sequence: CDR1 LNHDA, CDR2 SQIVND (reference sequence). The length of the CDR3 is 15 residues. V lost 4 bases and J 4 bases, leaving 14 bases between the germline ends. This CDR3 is CASSTSPGRYNEQFF. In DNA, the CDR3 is TGTGCCAGTAGTACCTCCCCGGGCAGGTACAATGAGCAGTTCTTC.

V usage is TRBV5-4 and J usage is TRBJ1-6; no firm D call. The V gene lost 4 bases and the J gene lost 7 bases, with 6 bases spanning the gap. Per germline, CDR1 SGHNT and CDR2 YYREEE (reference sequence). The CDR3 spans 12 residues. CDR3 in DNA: TGTGCCAGCAGCGTTGAAAATTCACCCCTCCACTTT. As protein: CASSVENSPLHF.

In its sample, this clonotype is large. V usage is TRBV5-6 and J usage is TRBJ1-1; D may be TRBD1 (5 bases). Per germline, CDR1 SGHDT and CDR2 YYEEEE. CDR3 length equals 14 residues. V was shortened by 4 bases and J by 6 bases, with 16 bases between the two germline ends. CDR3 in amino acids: CASSVWATVPEAFF. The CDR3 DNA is TGTGCCAGCAGCGTGTGGGCGACAGTTCCTGAAGCTTTCTTT.

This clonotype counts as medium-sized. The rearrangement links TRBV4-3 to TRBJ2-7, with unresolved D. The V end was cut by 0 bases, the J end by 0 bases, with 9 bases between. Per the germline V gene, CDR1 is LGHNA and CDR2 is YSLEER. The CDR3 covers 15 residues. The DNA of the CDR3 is TGCGCCAGCAGCCAAGAACCCCAGGACTCCTACGAGCAGTACTTC. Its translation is CASSQEPQDSYEQYF.

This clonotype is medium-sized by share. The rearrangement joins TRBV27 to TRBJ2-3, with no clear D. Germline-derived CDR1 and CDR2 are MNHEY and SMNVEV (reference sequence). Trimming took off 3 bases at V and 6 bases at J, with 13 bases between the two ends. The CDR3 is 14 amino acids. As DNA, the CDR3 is TGTGCCAGCAGTTTTGAAGGGTCGTCGGATACGCAGTATTTT. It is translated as CASSFEGSSDTQYF.

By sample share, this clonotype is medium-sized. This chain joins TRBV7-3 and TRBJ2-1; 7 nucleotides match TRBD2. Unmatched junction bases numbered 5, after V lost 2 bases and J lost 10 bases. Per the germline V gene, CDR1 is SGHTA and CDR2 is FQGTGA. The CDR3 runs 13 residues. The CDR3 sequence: CASSLDSGDEQFF. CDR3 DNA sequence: TGTGCCAGCAGCTTAGACAGCGGGGACGAGCAGTTCTTC. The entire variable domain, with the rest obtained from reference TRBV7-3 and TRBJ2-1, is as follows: GAGVSQTPSNKVTEKGKYVELRCDPISGHTALYWYRQSLGQGPEFLIYFQGTGAADDSGLPNDRFFAVRPEGSVSTLKIQRTERGDSAVYLCASSLDSGDEQFFGPGTRLTVL.

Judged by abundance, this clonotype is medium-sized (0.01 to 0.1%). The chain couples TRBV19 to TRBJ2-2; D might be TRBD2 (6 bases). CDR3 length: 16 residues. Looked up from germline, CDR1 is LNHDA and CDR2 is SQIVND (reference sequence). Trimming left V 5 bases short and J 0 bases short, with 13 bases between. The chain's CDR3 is CASSQLAGANTGELFF. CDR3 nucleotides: TGTGCCAGTAGTCAACTAGCAGGAGCGAACACCGGGGAGCTGTTTTTT.